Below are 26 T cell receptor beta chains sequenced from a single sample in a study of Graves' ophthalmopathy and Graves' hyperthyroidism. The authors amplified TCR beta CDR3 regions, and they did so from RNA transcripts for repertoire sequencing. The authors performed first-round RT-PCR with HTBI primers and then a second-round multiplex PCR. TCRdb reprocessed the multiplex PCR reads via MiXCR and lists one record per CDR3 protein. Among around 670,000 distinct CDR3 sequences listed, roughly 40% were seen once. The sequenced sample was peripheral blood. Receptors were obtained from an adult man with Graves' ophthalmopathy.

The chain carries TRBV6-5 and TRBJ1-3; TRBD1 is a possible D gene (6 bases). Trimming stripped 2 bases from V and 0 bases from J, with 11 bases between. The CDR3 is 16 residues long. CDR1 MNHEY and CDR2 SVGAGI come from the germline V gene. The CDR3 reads CASSYLGHRSGNTIYF. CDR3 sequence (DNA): TGTGCCAGCAGTTACCTGGGACACCGCTCTGGAAACACCATATATTTT.

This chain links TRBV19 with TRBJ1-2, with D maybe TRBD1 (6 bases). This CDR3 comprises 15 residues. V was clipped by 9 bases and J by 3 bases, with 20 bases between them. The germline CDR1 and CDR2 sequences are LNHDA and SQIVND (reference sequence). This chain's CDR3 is CASSQGGRKDYGYTF. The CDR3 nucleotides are TGTGCCAGCAGCCAAGGGGGGAGGAAAGACTATGGCTACACCTTC. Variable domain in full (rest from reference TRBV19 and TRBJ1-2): DGGITQSPKYLFRKEGQNVTLSCEQNLNHDAMYWYRQDPGQGLRLIYYSQIVNDFQKGDIAEGYSVSREKKESFPLTVTSAQKNPTAFYLCASSQGGRKDYGYTFGSGTRLTVV.

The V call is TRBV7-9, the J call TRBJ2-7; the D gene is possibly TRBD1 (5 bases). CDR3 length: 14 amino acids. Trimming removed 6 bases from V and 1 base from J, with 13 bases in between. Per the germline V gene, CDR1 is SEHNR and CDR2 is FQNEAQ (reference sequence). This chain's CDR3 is CASSYSGKSYEQYF. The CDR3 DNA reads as TGTGCCAGCAGTTACTCAGGGAAATCCTACGAGCAGTACTTC.

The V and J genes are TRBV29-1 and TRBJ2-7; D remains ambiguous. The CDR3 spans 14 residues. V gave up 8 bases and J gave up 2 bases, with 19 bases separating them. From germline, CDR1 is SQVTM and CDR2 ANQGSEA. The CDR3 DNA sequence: TGCAGCATCCTGCCTCAGGCCTCAACCTACGAGCAGTACTTC. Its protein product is CSILPQASTYEQYF.

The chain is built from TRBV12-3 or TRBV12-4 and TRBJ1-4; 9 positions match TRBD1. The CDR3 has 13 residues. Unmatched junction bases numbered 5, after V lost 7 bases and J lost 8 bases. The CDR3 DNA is TGTGCCAGCAAGCGGACAGGGGTGGAAAAACTGTTTTTT. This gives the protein CASKRTGVEKLFF.

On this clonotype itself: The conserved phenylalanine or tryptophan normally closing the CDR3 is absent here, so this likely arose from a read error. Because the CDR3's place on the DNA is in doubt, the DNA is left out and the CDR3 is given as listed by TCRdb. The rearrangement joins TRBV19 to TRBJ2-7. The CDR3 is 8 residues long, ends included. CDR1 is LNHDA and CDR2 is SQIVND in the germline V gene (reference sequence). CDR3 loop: CASSIGQT.

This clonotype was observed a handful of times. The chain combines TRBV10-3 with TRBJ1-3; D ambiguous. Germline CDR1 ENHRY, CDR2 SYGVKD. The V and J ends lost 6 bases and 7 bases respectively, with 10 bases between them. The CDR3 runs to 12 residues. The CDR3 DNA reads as TGTGCCATCAGCAACGACGGGAACACCATATATTTT. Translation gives CAISNDGNTIYF.

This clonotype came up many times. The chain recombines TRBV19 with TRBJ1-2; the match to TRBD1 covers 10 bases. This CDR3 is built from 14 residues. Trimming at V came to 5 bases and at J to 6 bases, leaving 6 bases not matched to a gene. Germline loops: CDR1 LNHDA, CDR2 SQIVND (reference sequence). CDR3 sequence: CASSSTGGMDGYTF. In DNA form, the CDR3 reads TGTGCCAGTAGTTCGACAGGGGGCATGGATGGCTACACCTTC.

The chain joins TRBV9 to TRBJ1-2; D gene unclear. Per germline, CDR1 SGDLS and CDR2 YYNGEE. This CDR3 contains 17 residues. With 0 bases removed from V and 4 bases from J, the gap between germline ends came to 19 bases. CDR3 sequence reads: CASSVAPGALGSYGYTF. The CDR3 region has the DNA TGTGCCAGCAGCGTAGCCCCCGGTGCTTTGGGCAGCTATGGCTACACCTTC.

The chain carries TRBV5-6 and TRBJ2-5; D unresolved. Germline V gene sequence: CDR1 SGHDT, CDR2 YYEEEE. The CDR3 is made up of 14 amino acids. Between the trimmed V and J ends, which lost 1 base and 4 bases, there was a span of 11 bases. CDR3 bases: TGTGCCAGCAGCTTGTCCGAGACGGCAGAGACCCAGTACTTC. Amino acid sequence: CASSLSETAETQYF.

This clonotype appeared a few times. The CDR3 region is CSARDPWQGGAGQYF. The CDR3 DNA sequence: TGCAGTGCTAGAGATCCTTGGCAGGGTGGGGCTGGCCAGTACTTC. The chain combines TRBV20-1 with TRBJ2-5; perhaps TRBD1 as D (5 bases). Trimming removed 0 bases from V and 10 bases from J, with 21 bases in between. CDR1 and CDR2 (germline): DFQATT, SNEGSKA (reference sequence). This CDR3 has 15 amino acids.

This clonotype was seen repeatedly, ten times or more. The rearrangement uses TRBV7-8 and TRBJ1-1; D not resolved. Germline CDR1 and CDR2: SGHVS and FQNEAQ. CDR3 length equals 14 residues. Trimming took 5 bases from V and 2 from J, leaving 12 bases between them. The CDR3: CASSPRGANTEAFF. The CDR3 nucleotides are TGTGCCAGCAGCCCCCGTGGCGCCAACACTGAAGCTTTCTTT.

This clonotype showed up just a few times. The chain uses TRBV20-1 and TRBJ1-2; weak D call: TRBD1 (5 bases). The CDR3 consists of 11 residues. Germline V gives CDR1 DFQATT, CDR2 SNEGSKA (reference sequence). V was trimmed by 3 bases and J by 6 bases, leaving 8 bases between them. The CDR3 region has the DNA TGCAGTGCTAGGGACATACATGGCTACACCTTC. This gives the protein CSARDIHGYTF.

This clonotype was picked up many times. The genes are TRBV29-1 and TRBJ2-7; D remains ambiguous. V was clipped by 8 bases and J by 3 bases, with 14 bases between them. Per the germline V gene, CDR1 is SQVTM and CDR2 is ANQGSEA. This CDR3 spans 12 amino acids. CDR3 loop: CSTWGGGYEQYF. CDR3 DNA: TGCAGCACGTGGGGTGGCGGCTACGAGCAGTACTTC.

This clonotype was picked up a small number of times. The CDR3 bases are TGTGCCAGCAGTTACTTAAATGGACAGCCCCAGCATTTT. Encoded protein: CASSYLNGQPQHF. The rearrangement links TRBV6-5 to TRBJ1-5; D gene ambiguous. The germline V gene encodes CDR1 MNHEY and CDR2 SVGAGI. The length of the CDR3 is 13 residues. Trimming pared 1 base from V and 7 bases from J, leaving 8 bases between.

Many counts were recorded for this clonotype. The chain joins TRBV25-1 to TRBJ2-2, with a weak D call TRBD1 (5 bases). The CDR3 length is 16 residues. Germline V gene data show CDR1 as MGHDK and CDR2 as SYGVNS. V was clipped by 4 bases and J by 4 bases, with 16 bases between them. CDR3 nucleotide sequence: TGTGCCAGCAGTGCTCAGGGTTTGGTGGGCACCGGGGAGCTGTTTTTT. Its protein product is CASSAQGLVGTGELFF.

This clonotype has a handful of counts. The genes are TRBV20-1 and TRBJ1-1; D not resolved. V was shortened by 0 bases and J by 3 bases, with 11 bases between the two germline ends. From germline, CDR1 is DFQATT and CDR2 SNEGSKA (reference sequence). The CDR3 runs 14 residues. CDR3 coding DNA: TGCAGTGCTAGAGATCTGCTGGCAGACACTGAAGCTTTCTTT. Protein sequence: CSARDLLADTEAFF.

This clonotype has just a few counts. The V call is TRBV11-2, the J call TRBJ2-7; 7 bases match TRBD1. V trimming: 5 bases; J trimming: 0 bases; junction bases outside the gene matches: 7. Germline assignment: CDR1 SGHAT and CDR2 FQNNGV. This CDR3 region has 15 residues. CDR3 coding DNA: TGTGCCAGCAGCCTGGGACAGAGCAGCTCCTACGAGCAGTACTTC. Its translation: CASSLGQSSSYEQYF.

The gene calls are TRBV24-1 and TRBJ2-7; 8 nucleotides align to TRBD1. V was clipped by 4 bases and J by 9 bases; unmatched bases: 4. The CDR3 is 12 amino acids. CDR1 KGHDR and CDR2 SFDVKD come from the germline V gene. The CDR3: CATSDPGTGQYF. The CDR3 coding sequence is TGTGCCACCAGTGACCCAGGGACAGGGCAGTACTTC.

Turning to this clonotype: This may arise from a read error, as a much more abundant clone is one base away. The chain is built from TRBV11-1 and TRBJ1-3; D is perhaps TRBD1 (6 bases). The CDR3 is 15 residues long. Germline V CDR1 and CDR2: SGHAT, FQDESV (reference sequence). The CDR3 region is CASSPGHASGNTTYF. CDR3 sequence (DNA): TGTGCCAGCAGCCCGGGACATGCCTCTGGAAACACCACATATTTT.

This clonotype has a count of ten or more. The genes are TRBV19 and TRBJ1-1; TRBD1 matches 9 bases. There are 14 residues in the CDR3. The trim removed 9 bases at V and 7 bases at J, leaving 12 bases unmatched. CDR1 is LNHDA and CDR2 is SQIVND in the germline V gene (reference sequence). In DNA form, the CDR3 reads TGTGCCAGCACATCGGGACAGGGTAGGATTGAAGCTTTCTTT. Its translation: CASTSGQGRIEAFF.

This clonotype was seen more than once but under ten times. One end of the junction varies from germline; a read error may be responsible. The CDR3 sequence: CASSPTGTHGETQYF. The CDR3 coding sequence is TGTGCCAGCAGCCCGACCGGGACGCACGGGGAGACCCAGTACTTC. The rearrangement links TRBV15 to TRBJ2-5; either TRBD1 or TRBD2 may supply D (5 bases each). Germline CDR1 and CDR2: LNHNV and YYDKDF (reference sequence). This CDR3 has 15 residues.

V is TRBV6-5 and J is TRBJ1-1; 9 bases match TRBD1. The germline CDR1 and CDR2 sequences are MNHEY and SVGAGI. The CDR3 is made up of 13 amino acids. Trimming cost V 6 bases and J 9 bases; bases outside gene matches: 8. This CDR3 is CASRGTGHYQAFF. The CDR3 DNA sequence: TGTGCCAGCAGGGGGACAGGGCACTACCAAGCTTTCTTT.

In DNA, the CDR3 is TGTGCCAGCAGCGTAGATTTTGGTTCGGGTTTTACTGGGGCCAACGTCCTGACTTTC. Its translation: CASSVDFGSGFTGANVLTF. The V call is TRBV7-9, the J call TRBJ2-6; D is undetermined. The CDR3 is 19 amino acids. Per the germline V gene, CDR1 is SEHNR and CDR2 is FQNEAQ (reference sequence). V lost 5 bases to trimming and J lost 2 bases, with 22 bases between them.

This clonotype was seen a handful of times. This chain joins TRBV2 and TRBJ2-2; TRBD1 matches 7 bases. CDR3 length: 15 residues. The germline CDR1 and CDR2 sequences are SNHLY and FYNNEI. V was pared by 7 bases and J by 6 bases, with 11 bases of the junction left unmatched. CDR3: CASTPLGTAAGELFF. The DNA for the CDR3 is TGTGCCAGCACGCCGCTTGGGACAGCTGCCGGGGAGCTGTTTTTT.

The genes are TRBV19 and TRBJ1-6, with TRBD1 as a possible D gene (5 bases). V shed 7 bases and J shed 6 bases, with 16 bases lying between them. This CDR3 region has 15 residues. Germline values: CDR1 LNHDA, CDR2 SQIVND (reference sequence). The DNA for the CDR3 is TGTGCCAGTACTACAACCGGGACGGGTAATTCACCCCTCCACTTT. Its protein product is CASTTTGTGNSPLHF.